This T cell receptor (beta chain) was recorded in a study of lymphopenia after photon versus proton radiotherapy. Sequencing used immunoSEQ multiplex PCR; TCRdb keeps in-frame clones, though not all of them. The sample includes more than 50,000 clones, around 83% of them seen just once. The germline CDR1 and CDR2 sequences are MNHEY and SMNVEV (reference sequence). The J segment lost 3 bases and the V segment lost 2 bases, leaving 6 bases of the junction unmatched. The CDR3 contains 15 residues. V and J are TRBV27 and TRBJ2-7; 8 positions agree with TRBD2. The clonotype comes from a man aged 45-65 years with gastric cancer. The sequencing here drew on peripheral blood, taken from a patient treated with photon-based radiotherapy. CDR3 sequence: CASSLRFTSGYEQYF. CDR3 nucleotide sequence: TGTGCCAGCAGTTTACGTTTCACTAGCGGCTACGAGCAGTACTTC.